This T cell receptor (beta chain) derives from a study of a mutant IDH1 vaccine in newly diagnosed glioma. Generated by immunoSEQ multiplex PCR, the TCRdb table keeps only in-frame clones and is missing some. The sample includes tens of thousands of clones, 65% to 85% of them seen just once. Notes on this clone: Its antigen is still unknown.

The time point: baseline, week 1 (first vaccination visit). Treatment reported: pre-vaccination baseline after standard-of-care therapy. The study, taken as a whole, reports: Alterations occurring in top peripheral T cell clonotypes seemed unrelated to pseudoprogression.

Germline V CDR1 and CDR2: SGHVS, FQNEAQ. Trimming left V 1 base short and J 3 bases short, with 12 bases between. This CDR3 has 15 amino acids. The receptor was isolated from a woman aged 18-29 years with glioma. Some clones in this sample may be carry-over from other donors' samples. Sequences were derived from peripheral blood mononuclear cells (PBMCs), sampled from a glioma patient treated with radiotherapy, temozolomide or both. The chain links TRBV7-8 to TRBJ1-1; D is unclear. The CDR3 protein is CASSLDSTTYTEAFF. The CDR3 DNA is TGTGCCAGCAGCTTAGATAGTACAACTTACACTGAAGCTTTCTTT. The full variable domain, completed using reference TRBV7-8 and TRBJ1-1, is GAGVSQSPRYKVAKRGQDVALRCDPISGHVSLFWYQQALGQGPEFLTYFQNEAQLDKSGLPSDRFFAERPEGSVSTLKIQRTQQEDSAVYLCASSLDSTTYTEAFFGQGTRLTVV.